Presented here are 20 T cell receptor beta chains from one specimen sequenced in a study of cytomegalovirus exposure and HLA in healthy donors. The PCR made use of 60 Vbeta and 13 Jbeta primers. The method was immunoSEQ multiplex PCR; TCRdb's version includes in-frame clones alone and lacks a portion of them. Found here are about 120,000 clones, about 70% of them singletons; the top ten hold approximately 12%. Sequenced sample: PBMCs. The receptors stem from a woman between 40 and 55 years old in good health and CMV-seropositive.

This chain links TRBV7-9 with TRBJ1-1; 9 nucleotides align to TRBD1. CDR1 is SEHNR, CDR2 FQNEAQ, per germline (reference sequence). The CDR3 covers 16 residues. The trim removed 3 bases at V and 4 bases at J, leaving 9 bases unmatched. DNA for the CDR3: TGTGCCAGCAGCTTTACCGGGACAGGGTTGGGCACTGAAGCTTTCTTT. This gives the protein CASSFTGTGLGTEAFF.

V usage is TRBV6-5 and J usage is TRBJ2-4; a possible D gene is TRBD1 (6 bases). The CDR3 runs 15 residues. V lost 5 bases and J lost 3, with 14 bases in between. CDR1 and CDR2 (germline): MNHEY, SVGAGI. The CDR3 protein is CASSQNRVGKNIQYF. The CDR3 coding sequence is TGTGCCAGCAGTCAAAACAGGGTTGGCAAAAACATTCAGTACTTC.

The chain is built from TRBV7-4 and TRBJ1-5; no definite D call. Trimming cost V 4 bases and J 4 bases, with 14 bases left between them. CDR3 length equals 15 residues. Germline-derived CDR1 and CDR2 are SGHVT and SQSDAQ. The CDR3 DNA sequence: TGTGCCAGCAGCTGTAGGAGTAAGAGGAATCAGCCCCAGCATTTT. As protein: CASSCRSKRNQPQHF.

The DNA of the CDR3 is TGTGCCAGCAGCTTATTCAAAGGAGGCAATGAGCAGTTCTTC. It yields the protein CASSLFKGGNEQFF. The rearrangement joins TRBV7-9 to TRBJ2-1; D may be TRBD2 (5 bases). This CDR3 spans 14 amino acids. Germline loops: CDR1 SEHNR, CDR2 FQNEAQ (reference sequence). Trimming removed 2 bases from V and 6 bases from J, with 11 bases in between.

This sequence joins TRBV27 and TRBJ1-2; 7 bases fit TRBD1. Trimming cost V 5 bases and J 3 bases; bases outside gene matches: 9. The CDR3 consists of 15 residues. CDR1 and CDR2 (germline): MNHEY, SMNVEV (reference sequence). This chain's CDR3 is CASSRQGRMDYGYTF. Here the CDR3 DNA reads TGTGCCAGCAGTCGACAGGGACGGATGGACTATGGCTACACCTTC.

This clone came up once. This chain connects TRBV9 to TRBJ2-3; 7 bases are shared with TRBD1. The germline V gene has CDR1 SGDLS and CDR2 YYNGEE. The CDR3 is made up of 15 amino acids. Losses at the gene ends were 0 bases for V and 9 bases for J; bases not matched to a gene: 10. The CDR3, as DNA: TGTGCCAGCAGCGTAGGTTACACCCCCAGGGGGACGCAGTATTTT. It encodes CASSVGYTPRGTQYF.

The J gene is TRBJ1-5, the V gene TRBV5-6; 8 bases are a match to TRBD1. With V trimmed by 4 bases and J by 7 bases, 7 bases remained unmatched. Germline assignment: CDR1 SGHDT and CDR2 YYEEEE. This CDR3 spans 14 amino acids. The CDR3 DNA reads as TGTGCCAGCAGCCACAGGGGGGGTTCACAGCCCCAGCATTTT. It codes for CASSHRGGSQPQHF.

This clone was counted a few times. J is TRBJ2-3 and V is TRBV7-9, with D tentatively TRBD2 (6 bases). The germline V gene encodes CDR1 SEHNR and CDR2 FQNEAQ (reference sequence). CDR3 length: 16 amino acids. Trimming took off 1 base at V and 2 bases at J, with 13 bases between the two ends. CDR3 sequence: CASSLGLARNTDTQYF. The CDR3 bases are TGTGCCAGCAGCTTAGGTCTAGCGAGAAACACAGATACGCAGTATTTT.

This clone came up a few times. The DNA of the CDR3 is TGTGCCAGCAGCTTAGGACGGCGGGGGGGCTTTACAGATACGCAGTATTTT. It yields the protein CASSLGRRGGFTDTQYF. V gene TRBV7-8 combines with J gene TRBJ2-3; 9 nucleotides match TRBD2. The CDR3 length is 17 residues. The germline gives CDR1 SGHVS, CDR2 FQNEAQ. Trimming took 1 base from V and 3 from J; bases not matched to a gene: 8.

This chain joins TRBV7-3 and TRBJ1-2, with D possibly matching TRBD1 (6 bases). The CDR3 totals 14 residues. Trimming took off 7 bases at V and 3 bases at J, with 15 bases between the two ends. CDR1 and CDR2 from the germline V gene are SGHTA and FQGTGA. CDR3: CASTSGGRDYGYTF. The CDR3, as DNA: TGTGCCAGCACGTCGGGGGGCAGGGACTATGGCTACACCTTC.

The V and J genes are TRBV5-1 and TRBJ1-1; D remains ambiguous. This CDR3 comprises 15 residues. The V and J ends lost 0 bases and 0 bases respectively, with 9 bases between them. The germline gives CDR1 SGHRS, CDR2 YFSETQ. This chain's CDR3 is CASSLGDTVNTEAFF. The CDR3 nucleotides read TGCGCCAGCAGCTTGGGAGACACGGTGAACACTGAAGCTTTCTTT.

The chain combines TRBV4-1 with TRBJ1-4, with 7 bases aligning to TRBD1. The trim removed 4 bases at V and 8 bases at J, leaving 10 bases unmatched. Germline V lookup: CDR1 MGHRA, CDR2 YSYEKL. The CDR3 length is 15 residues. The DNA of the CDR3 is TGCGCCAGCAGCCCCCAACAGGGGAAAGGAGAAAAACTGTTTTTT. Its protein product is CASSPQQGKGEKLFF.

The V call is TRBV5-6, the J call TRBJ2-7; D possibly corresponds to TRBD1 (6 bases). V lost 0 bases, J lost 3 bases, and 10 bases lay in between. Germline CDR1 and CDR2: SGHDT and YYEEEE. CDR3 length equals 14 residues. As DNA, the CDR3 is TGTGCCAGCAGCTTGGCCGGGACACACTACGAGCAGTACTTC. Amino acid sequence: CASSLAGTHYEQYF.

This clone was counted only a few times. The chain combines TRBV19 with TRBJ2-1, with a tentative D call TRBD1 (6 bases). The CDR3 has 14 amino acids. Germline V gene lookup returns CDR1 LNHDA and CDR2 SQIVND (reference sequence). V was clipped by 8 bases and J by 5 bases, with 16 bases between them. The CDR3 region is CASLDRSGHNEQFF. CDR3 sequence (DNA): TGTGCCAGTCTTGACAGGTCGGGGCACAATGAGCAGTTCTTC.

In its sample, this clone was seen a few times. CDR3 amino acids: CASSDGGANEQFF. CDR3 nucleotide sequence: TGTGCCAGCAGTGACGGGGGGGCCAATGAGCAGTTCTTC. V is TRBV6-4 and J is TRBJ2-1, with a possible D match to TRBD2 (7 bases). Germline CDR1 reads MRHNA; CDR2 reads SNTAGT. V lost 2 bases and J 6 bases, leaving 8 bases between the germline ends. The length of the CDR3 is 13 residues.

The genes are TRBV27 and TRBJ2-5; TRBD1 matches at 9 bases. V lost 3 bases, J lost 5 bases, and 4 bases stayed unmatched. This CDR3 is built from 14 residues. The germline V gene has CDR1 MNHEY and CDR2 SMNVEV (reference sequence). Here the CDR3 DNA reads TGTGCCAGCAGTTTCCGGGACAGGGTGGAGACCCAGTACTTC. This sequence encodes CASSFRDRVETQYF.

The V gene is TRBV19, the J gene TRBJ1-1; 8 bases line up with TRBD1. Unmatched junction bases numbered 6, after V lost 9 bases and J lost 3 bases. Germline CDR1 LNHDA, CDR2 SQIVND (reference sequence). This CDR3 is built from 13 residues. Here the CDR3 reads CASHGQGYTEAFF. The DNA for the CDR3 is TGTGCCAGCCATGGACAGGGTTACACTGAAGCTTTCTTT.

The CDR3 spells CASSLQQGVDTGELFF. In DNA form, the CDR3 reads TGTGCCAGTAGCCTACAACAGGGAGTGGACACCGGGGAGCTGTTTTTT. The V and J genes are TRBV19 and TRBJ2-2; D might be TRBD1 (6 bases). V shed 6 bases and J shed 3 bases, with 17 bases lying between them. Germline-derived CDR1 and CDR2 are LNHDA and SQIVND (reference sequence). The CDR3 sequence is 16 residues long.

This clone appeared a few times. This chain joins TRBV11-3 and TRBJ2-1; unclear D gene. V was cut by 0 bases and J by 4 bases, with 7 bases left in between. The CDR3 is 14 residues long. The germline CDR1 and CDR2 sequences are SGHNT and YENEEA. The CDR3, as DNA: TGTGCCAGCAGCTTAGATGGCGGTTACAATGAGCAGTTCTTC. Protein sequence: CASSLDGGYNEQFF.

The chain employs TRBV30 and TRBJ1-5, with D perhaps TRBD1 (5 bases). Germline V CDR1 and CDR2: GTSNPN, SVGIG (reference sequence). The CDR3 is 15 amino acids. Trimming took 2 bases from V and 1 from J, leaving 12 bases between them. The CDR3 nucleotides are TGTGCCTGGAGTCCTCGGGGGGGGAGCAATCAGCCCCAGCATTTT. Encoded protein: CAWSPRGGSNQPQHF.